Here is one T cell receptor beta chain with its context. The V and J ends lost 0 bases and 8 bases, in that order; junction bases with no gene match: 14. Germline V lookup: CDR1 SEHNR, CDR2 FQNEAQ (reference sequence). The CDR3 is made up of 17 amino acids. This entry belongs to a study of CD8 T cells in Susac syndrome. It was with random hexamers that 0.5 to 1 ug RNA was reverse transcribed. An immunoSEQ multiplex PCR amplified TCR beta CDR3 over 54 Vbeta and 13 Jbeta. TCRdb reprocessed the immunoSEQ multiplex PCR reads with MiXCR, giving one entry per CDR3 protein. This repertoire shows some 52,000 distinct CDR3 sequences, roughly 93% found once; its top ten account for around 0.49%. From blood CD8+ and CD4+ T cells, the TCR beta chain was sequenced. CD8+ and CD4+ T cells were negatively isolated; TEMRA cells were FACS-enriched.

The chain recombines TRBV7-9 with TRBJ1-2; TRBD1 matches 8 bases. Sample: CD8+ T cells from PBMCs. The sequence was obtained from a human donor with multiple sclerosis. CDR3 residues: CASSLAGQGAFTYGYTF. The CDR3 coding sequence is TGTGCCAGCAGCTTAGCTGGGCAGGGGGCTTTTACTTACGGCTACACCTTC.